The rows below give T cell receptor beta chains drawn from one sample of a study of early T cells in non-severe SARS-CoV-2 infection. Using its own MiXCR run on the 5' RACE reads, TCRdb lists one record per CDR3 protein. The sample lists about 42,000 distinct CDR3 sequences; around 7% were seen once. What was sequenced was whole blood. These receptors originate from an adult who was a healthcare worker with PCR-confirmed SARS-CoV-2 infection or an uninfected control (not recorded which). Each CDR3 is given with its conserved first and last residue. Fields, in order: clone size, D gene, J gene, V gene, CDR3 DNA, CDR3 protein. The D gene is left open where the match is weak. Some rows have no size entry. The others give once, few or many, or a class for an expanded clone.

-	TRBD2	TRBJ2-7	TRBV7-9	TGTGCCAGCAGCCCGACTAGCCGGGACGAGCAGTACTTC	CASSPTSRDEQYF
few	-	TRBJ2-2	TRBV3-1	TGTGCCAGCAGCCCAGGGGGGGCCCGGTCCGGGGAGCTGTTTTTT	CASSPGGARSGELFF
many	TRBD1	TRBJ2-7	TRBV9	TGTGCCAGCAGCGCAGGGACAGAGATCTACGAGCAGTACTTC	CASSAGTEIYEQYF
few	TRBD2	TRBJ2-5	TRBV3-1	TGTGCCAGCAGCTATAGCGGGGGGGCAAGTGAGACCCAGTACTTC	CASSYSGGASETQYF
few	TRBD1	TRBJ2-4	TRBV11-2	TGTGCCAGCAGCCAACCGGGACAGGGGAACATTCAGTACTTC	CASSQPGQGNIQYF
many	-	TRBJ1-4	TRBV18	TGTGCCAGCTCACCAAATGGACCGGGCACAAATGAAAAACTGTTTTTT	CASSPNGPGTNEKLFF
many	TRBD2	TRBJ2-3	TRBV5-1	TGCGCCAGCAGCTCCGCAGGGACTAGCGGAGATACGCAGTATTTT	CASSSAGTSGDTQYF
few	TRBD1	TRBJ2-7	TRBV7-9	TGTGCCAGCAGCTCGGACGACAGGGGGACTTCCTACGAGCAGTACTTC	CASSSDDRGTSYEQYF
few	-	TRBJ1-5	TRBV18	TGTGCCAGCTCACTCGGAAGTAGTAATCAGCCCCAGCATTTT	CASSLGSSNQPQHF
-	-	TRBJ2-1	TRBV11-2	TGTGCCAGCAGCCATCGACCAGAGAGGGAGCAGTTCTTC	CASSHRPEREQFF
-	TRBD2	TRBJ2-3	TRBV27	TGTGCCAGCAACCCCCTAGCGGACCTGAGCACAGATACGCAGTATTTT	CASNPLADLSTDTQYF
many	-	TRBJ2-1	TRBV10-3	TGTGCCATCAGTGAATCCGGGGGTAGTTACAATGAGCAGTTCTTC	CAISESGGSYNEQFF
few	-	TRBJ2-7	TRBV25-1	TGTGCCAGCAGTTTACGGGCATCCTACGAGCAGTACTTC	CASSLRASYEQYF
few	-	TRBJ2-7	TRBV4-1	TGCGCCAGCAGCCAAGGATTCCAGGACAGCGCCTACGAGCAGTACTTC	CASSQGFQDSAYEQYF
few	-	TRBJ2-5	TRBV6-6	TGTGCCAGCAGTTACTTGGGGCTTGAGACCCAGTACTTC	CASSYLGLETQYF
many	-	TRBJ2-7	TRBV5-1	TGCGCCAGCAGCTTGCCTGGGACGGGAACCTACGAGCAGTACTTC	CASSLPGTGTYEQYF
few	-	TRBJ2-3	TRBV7-7	TGTGCTAGCAGCTTGGGGTTGGAAAGCACAGATACGCAGTATTTT	CASSLGLESTDTQYF
-	-	TRBJ1-1	TRBV18	TGTGCCAGCTCACCTGGTAGTCAGACGGCTTTCTTT	CASSPGSQTAFF
few	-	TRBJ2-3	TRBV10-3	TGTGCCATCAGTGAGGCGTCACGCACAGATACGCAGTATTTT	CAISEASRTDTQYF
few	-	TRBJ2-6	TRBV5-1	TGCGCCAGCGGACCGGGGGCCTTCTCTGGGGCCAACGTCCTGACTTTC	CASGPGAFSGANVLTF
many	TRBD1	TRBJ1-5	TRBV19	TGTGCCAGTAGTACGGACAGGGAGATAAGTCAGCCCCAGCATTTT	CASSTDREISQPQHF
-	-	TRBJ1-3	TRBV13	TGTGCCAGCAGCCTGTCCGGGAGATCTGGAAACACCATATATTTT	CASSLSGRSGNTIYF
few	-	TRBJ2-7	TRBV29-1	TGCAGCGTAGGGTCGGGCCACGAGCAGTACTTC	CSVGSGHEQYF
many	TRBD1	TRBJ2-7	TRBV7-9	TGTGCCAGCAGCTTAACCCAGGGGGCAGACGAGCAGTACTTC	CASSLTQGADEQYF
-	-	TRBJ2-4	TRBV6-2/TRBV6-3	TGTGCCAGCAGTGAAGAGGGGACAGCCAAAAACATTCAGTACTTC	CASSEEGTAKNIQYF
many	TRBD1	TRBJ1-2	TRBV7-8	TGTGCCAGCAGCTTAGTAGGGACAGCCCTGTATGGCTACACCTTC	CASSLVGTALYGYTF
many	TRBD2	TRBJ2-1	TRBV7-9	TGTGCCAGCAGCCCGGGACTAGCGGGGGTGGATGAGCAGTTCTTC	CASSPGLAGVDEQFF
few	-	TRBJ1-2	TRBV7-8	TGTGCCAGCAGCTTATCTCGACGGGATGGCTACACCTTC	CASSLSRRDGYTF
-	TRBD1	TRBJ1-2	TRBV2	TGTGCCAGCAGTAGAACGGGACAGGGGAGCAATGGCTACACCTTC	CASSRTGQGSNGYTF
few	-	TRBJ2-7	TRBV11-2	TGTGCCAGCATCCCGACCCCCGCTCGTTTCTACGAGCAGTACTTC	CASIPTPARFYEQYF
few	-	TRBJ2-4	TRBV29-1	TGCAGCGTTGAATATTCCACACCGAGCGTCATTCAGTACTTC	CSVEYSTPSVIQYF